The 3 T cell receptor beta chains given below trace back to one sample, sequenced in a study of prognosis after radiotherapy for stage I lung cancer. It was by two-round multiplex PCR that TCR beta CDR3 was amplified from genomic DNA. For every TRBV and TRBJ gene, a specific primer was used in first-round PCR. TCRdb itself ran the multiplex PCR reads through MiXCR, one entry per CDR3 protein. The data show some 13,000 distinct CDR3 sequences, 45% to 50% seen once. Sequences were derived from PBMCs, sampled before or after stereotactic body radiation therapy (not recorded which). Receptor source: a donor over 45 with non-small cell lung cancer.

In this sample, this clonotype is medium-sized (0.01 to 0.1%). The rearrangement joins TRBV12-5 to TRBJ2-1, with TRBD2 matching over 7 bases. V was pared by 6 bases and J by 11 bases, with 7 bases of the junction left unmatched. The CDR3 extends over 12 amino acids. Looked up from germline, CDR1 is LGHNT and CDR2 is FRNRAP. CDR3 region: CASGPHGRQQFF. The CDR3 region has the DNA TGTGCTAGTGGGCCTCACGGGAGGCAGCAGTTCTTC.

Comment on this clonotype: A much larger clone lies one base from this, so it may be a read error. The chain links TRBV9 to TRBJ2-7, with a tentative D call TRBD2 (6 bases). V was pared by 3 bases and J by 4 bases, with 14 bases between. This CDR3 has 14 amino acids. CDR1 and CDR2 (germline): SGDLS, YYNGEE. For the CDR3, the DNA is TGTGCCAGCAGCGGGGGGGAGTGCGTATACGAGCAGTACTTC. Translated: CASSGGECVYEQYF.

The V and J genes are TRBV7-6 and TRBJ2-5; 12 positions match TRBD1. Germline-derived CDR1 and CDR2 are SGHVS and FNYEAQ. The CDR3 has 16 amino acids. V shed 4 bases, J shed 5 bases, and the junction held 8 bases outside the gene matches. The chain's CDR3 is CASSYAGTGGGETQYF. The DNA of the CDR3 is TGTGCCAGCAGCTACGCCGGGACAGGGGGCGGCGAGACCCAGTACTTC. Combining the CDR3 with reference TRBV7-6 and TRBJ2-5 gives the whole variable domain GAGVSQSPRYKVTKRGQDVALRCDPISGHVSLYWYRQALGQGPEFLTYFNYEAQQDKSGLPNDRFSAERPEGSISTLTIQRTEQRDSAMYRCASSYAGTGGGETQYFGPGTRLLVL.